This T cell receptor (beta chain) was identified in a study of blood T cell repertoires in COVID-19. The data were produced by immunoSEQ multiplex PCR, yet TCRdb's version contains in-frame clones alone and is incomplete. The sample includes 75,000 to 100,000 clones, about four fifths seen only once; the top ten take just over 20%. The V and J ends lost 6 bases and 1 base, in that order; junction bases with no gene match: 5. This CDR3 comprises 15 residues. Per germline, CDR1 MNHEY and CDR2 SVGAGI. This clone was counted a single time. The TCR originated in a human donor in a cohort sampled during active COVID-19. This chain connects TRBV6-5 to TRBJ1-5; 8 nucleotides line up with TRBD1. The specimen sequenced was peripheral blood. The CDR3 loop is CASRRDRGSNQPQHF. Written as DNA, the CDR3 is TGTGCCAGCAGACGTGACAGGGGAAGCAATCAGCCCCAGCATTTT.